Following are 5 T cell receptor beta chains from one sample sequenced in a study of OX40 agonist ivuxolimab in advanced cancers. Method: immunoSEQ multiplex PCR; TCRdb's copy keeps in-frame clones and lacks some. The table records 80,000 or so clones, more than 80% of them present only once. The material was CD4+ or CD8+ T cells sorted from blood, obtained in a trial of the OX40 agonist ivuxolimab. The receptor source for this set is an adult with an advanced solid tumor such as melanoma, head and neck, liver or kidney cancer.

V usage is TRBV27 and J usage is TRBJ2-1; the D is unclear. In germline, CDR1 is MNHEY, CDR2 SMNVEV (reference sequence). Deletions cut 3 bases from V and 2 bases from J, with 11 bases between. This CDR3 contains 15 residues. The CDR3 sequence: CASSFGPQAYNEQFF. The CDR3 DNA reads TGTGCCAGCAGTTTTGGGCCGCAGGCCTACAATGAGCAGTTCTTC.

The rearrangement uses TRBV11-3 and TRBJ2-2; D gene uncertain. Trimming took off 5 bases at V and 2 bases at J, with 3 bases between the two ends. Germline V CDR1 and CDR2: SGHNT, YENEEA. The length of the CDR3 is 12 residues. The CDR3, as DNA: TGTGCCAGCAGCCCAAACACCGGGGAGCTGTTTTTT. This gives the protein CASSPNTGELFF. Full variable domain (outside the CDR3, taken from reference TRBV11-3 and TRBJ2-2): EAGVVQSPRYKIIEKKQPVAFWCNPISGHNTLYWYLQNLGQGPELLIRYENEEAVDDSQLPKDRFSAERLKGVDSTLKIQPAELGDSAVYLCASSPNTGELFFGEGSRLTVL.

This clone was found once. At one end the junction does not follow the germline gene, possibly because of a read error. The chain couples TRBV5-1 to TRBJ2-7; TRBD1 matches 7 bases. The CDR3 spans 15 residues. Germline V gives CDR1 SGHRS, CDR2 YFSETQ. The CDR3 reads CANSRAWQGAYEQYF. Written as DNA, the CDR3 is TGCGCCAACAGCAGAGCGTGGCAGGGGGCCTACGAGCAGTACTTC. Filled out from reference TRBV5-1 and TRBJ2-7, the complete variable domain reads KAGVTQTPRYLIKTRGQQVTLSCSPISGHRSVSWYQQTPGQGLQFLFEYFSETQRNKGNFPGRFSGRQFSNSRSEMNVSTLELGDSALYLCANSRAWQGAYEQYFGPGTRLTVT.

The CDR3 here is CASSMRGLAGGGANEQFF. For the CDR3, the DNA is TGTGCCAGTAGTATGAGGGGACTAGCGGGTGGCGGGGCGAATGAGCAGTTCTTC. The chain is built from TRBV19 and TRBJ2-1; 12 nucleotides match TRBD2. V shed 3 bases and J 7 bases; nucleotides not matched to a gene: 13. This CDR3 is 18 amino acids long. The germline CDR1 and CDR2 sequences are LNHDA and SQIVND (reference sequence).

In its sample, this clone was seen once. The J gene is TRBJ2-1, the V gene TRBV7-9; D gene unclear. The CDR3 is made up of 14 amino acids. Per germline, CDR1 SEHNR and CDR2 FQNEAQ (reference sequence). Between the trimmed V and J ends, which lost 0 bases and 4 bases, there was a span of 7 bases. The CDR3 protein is CASSLASLYNEQFF. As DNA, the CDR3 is TGTGCCAGCAGCTTAGCTAGCTTATACAATGAGCAGTTCTTC.